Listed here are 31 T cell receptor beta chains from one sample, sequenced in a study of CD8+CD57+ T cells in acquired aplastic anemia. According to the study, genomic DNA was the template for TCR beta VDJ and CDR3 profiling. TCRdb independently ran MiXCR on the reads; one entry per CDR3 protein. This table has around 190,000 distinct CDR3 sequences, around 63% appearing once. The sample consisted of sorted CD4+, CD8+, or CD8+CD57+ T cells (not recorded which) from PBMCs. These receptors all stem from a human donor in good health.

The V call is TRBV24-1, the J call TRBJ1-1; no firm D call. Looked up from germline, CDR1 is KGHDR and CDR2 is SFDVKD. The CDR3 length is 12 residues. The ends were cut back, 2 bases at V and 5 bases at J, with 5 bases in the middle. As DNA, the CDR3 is TGTGCCACCAGTGATTCTGGGACTGAAGCTTTCTTT. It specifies CATSDSGTEAFF.

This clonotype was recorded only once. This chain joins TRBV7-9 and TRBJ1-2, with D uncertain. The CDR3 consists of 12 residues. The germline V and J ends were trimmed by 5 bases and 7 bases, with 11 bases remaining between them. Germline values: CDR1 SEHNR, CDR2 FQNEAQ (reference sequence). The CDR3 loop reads CASSLTEGGYTF. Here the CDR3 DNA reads TGTGCCAGCAGCCTTACTGAAGGTGGCTACACCTTC. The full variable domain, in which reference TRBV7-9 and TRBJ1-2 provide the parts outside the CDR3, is DTGVSQNPRHKITKRGQNVTFRCDPISEHNRLYWYRQTLGQGPEFLTYFQNEAQLEKSRLLSDRFSAERPKGSFSTLEIQRTEQGDSAMYLCASSLTEGGYTFGSGTRLTVV.

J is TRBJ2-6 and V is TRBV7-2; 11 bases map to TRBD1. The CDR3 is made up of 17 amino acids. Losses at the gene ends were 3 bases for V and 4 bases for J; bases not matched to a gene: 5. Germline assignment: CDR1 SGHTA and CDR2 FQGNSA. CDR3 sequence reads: CASSLGQGVWGANVLTF. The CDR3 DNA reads TGTGCCAGCAGCTTGGGACAGGGGGTTTGGGGGGCCAACGTCCTGACTTTC. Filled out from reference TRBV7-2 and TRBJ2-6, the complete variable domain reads GAGVSQSPSNKVTEKGKDVELRCDPISGHTALYWYRQSLGQGLEFLIYFQGNSAPDKSGLPSDRFSAERTGGSVSTLTIQRTQQEDSAVYLCASSLGQGVWGANVLTFGAGSRLTVL.

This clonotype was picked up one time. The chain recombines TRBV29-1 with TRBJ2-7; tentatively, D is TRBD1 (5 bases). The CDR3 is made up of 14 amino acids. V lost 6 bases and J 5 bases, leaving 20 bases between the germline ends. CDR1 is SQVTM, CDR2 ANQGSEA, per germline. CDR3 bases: TGCAGCGTCCGACAGCAGAATACGTTTGACGAGCAGTACTTC. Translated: CSVRQQNTFDEQYF.

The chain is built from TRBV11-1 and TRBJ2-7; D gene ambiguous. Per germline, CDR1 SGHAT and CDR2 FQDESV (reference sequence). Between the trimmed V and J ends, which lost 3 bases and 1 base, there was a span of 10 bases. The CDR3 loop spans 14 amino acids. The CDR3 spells CASSFGRLSYEQYF. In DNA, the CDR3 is TGTGCCAGCAGCTTCGGACGTCTATCCTACGAGCAGTACTTC.

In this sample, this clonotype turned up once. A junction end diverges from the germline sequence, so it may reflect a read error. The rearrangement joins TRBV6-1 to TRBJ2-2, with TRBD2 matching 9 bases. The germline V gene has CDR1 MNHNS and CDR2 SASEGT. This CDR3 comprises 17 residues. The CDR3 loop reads CASSEASGSNVAGELVF. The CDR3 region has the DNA TGTGCCAGCAGTGAAGCTAGCGGGAGTAATGTTGCCGGGGAGCTGGTTTTT.

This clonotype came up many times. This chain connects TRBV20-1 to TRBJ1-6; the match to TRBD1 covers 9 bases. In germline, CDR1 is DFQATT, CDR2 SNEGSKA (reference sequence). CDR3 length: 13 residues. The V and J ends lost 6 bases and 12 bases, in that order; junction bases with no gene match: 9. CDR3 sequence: CSAKPGQGKPLHF. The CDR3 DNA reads TGCAGTGCCAAACCGGGACAGGGTAAACCCCTCCACTTT.

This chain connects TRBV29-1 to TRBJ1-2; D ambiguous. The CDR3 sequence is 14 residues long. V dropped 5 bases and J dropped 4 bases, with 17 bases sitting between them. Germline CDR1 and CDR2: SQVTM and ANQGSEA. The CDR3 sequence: CSVTSGEGGYGYTF. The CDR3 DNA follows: TGCAGCGTTACCAGCGGGGAGGGTGGCTATGGCTACACCTTC.

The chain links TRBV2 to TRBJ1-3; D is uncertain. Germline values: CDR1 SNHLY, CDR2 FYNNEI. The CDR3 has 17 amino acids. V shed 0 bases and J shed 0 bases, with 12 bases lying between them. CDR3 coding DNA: TGTGCCAGCAGTGAAGCGCCGTCTATTAACTCTGGAAACACCATATATTTT. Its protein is CASSEAPSINSGNTIYF.

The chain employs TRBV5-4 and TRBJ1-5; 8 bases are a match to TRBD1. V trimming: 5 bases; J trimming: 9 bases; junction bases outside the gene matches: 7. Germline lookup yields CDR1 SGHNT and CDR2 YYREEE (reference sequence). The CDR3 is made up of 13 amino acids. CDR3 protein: CASRATGEGPQHF. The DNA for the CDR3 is TGTGCCAGCAGAGCGACAGGGGAAGGGCCCCAGCATTTT.

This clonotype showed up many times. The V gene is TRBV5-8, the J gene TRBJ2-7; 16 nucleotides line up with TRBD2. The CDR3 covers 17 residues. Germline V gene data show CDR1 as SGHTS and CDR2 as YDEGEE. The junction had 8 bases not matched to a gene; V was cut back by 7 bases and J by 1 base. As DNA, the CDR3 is TGTGCCAGCGGACCTGGGACTAGCGGGGGGGAATCCTACGAGCAGTACTTC. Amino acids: CASGPGTSGGESYEQYF.

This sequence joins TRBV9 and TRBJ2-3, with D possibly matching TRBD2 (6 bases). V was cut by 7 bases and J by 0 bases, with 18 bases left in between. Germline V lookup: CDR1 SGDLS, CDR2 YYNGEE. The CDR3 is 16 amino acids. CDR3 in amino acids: CASSRAAGTSTDTQYF. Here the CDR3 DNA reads TGTGCCAGCTCGAGGGCCGCCGGGACTAGCACAGATACGCAGTATTTT.

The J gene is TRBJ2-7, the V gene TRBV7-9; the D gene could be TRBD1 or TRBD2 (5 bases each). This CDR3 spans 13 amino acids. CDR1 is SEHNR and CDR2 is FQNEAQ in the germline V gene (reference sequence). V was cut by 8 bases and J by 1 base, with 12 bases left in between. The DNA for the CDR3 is TGTGCCAGCCCAGACAGACTATCCTACGAGCAGTACTTC. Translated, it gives CASPDRLSYEQYF.

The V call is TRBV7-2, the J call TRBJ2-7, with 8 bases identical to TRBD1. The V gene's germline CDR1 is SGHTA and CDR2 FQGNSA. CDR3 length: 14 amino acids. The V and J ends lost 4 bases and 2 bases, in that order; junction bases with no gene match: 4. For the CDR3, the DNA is TGTGCCAGCAGCTCGGACAGGGACGCCTACGAGCAGTACTTC. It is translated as CASSSDRDAYEQYF. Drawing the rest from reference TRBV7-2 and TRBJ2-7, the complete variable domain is GAGVSQSPSNKVTEKGKDVELRCDPISGHTALYWYRQSLGQGLEFLIYFQGNSAPDKSGLPSDRFSAERTGGSVSTLTIQRTQQEDSAVYLCASSSDRDAYEQYFGPGTRLTVT.

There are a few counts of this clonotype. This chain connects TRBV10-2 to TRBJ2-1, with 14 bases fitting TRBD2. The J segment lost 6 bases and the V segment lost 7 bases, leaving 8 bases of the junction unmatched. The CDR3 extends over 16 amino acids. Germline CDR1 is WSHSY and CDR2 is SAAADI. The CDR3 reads CASTGTSGRHFNEQFF. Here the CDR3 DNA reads TGCGCCAGCACCGGGACTAGCGGGAGACACTTCAATGAGCAGTTCTTC.

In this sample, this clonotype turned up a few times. The CDR3 DNA reads as TGTGCCAGCAGCGTAGAGGACAGTCCCTACGAGCAGTACTTC. Residues: CASSVEDSPYEQYF. This chain links TRBV9 with TRBJ2-7, with D possibly matching TRBD1 (6 bases). Per germline, CDR1 SGDLS and CDR2 YYNGEE. The CDR3 length is 14 residues. The V end was cut by 0 bases, the J end by 2 bases, with 9 bases between.

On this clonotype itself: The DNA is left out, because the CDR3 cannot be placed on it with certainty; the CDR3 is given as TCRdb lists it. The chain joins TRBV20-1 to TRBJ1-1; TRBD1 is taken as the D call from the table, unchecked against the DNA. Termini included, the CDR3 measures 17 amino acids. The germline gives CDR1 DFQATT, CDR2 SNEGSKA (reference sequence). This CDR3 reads CGEGQYFGTGIWTEAFF.

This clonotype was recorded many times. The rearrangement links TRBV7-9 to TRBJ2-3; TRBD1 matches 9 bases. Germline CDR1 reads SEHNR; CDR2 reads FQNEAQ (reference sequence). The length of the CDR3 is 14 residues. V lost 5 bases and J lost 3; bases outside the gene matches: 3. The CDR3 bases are TGTGCCAGCAGCCAAGGACAGGGGACAGATACGCAGTATTTT. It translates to CASSQGQGTDTQYF.

For the CDR3, the DNA is TGTGCCAGCAGTTACAAGACAGCAACTAATGAAAAACTGTTTTTT. Amino acids: CASSYKTATNEKLFF. The chain recombines TRBV6-5 with TRBJ1-4, with D possibly being TRBD1 (5 bases). This CDR3 contains 15 residues. Germline V gene sequence: CDR1 MNHEY, CDR2 SVGAGI. Trimming shortened V by 2 bases and J by 0 bases, and 7 bases separated the two germline ends.

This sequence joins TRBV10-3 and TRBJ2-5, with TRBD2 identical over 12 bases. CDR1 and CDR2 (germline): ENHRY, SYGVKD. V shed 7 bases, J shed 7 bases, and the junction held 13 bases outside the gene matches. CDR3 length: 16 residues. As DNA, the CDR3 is TGTGCCATCACCTCGGGGACTAGCGGGTTAGGGGGGACCCAGTACTTC. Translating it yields CAITSGTSGLGGTQYF.

In nucleotides, the CDR3 is TGTGCCATCAGTGGAACAGCCGTGGGGACCCAGTACTTC. This codes for CAISGTAVGTQYF. This chain connects TRBV10-3 to TRBJ2-5, with D hard to call. Trimming cost V 4 bases and J 7 bases, with 13 bases left between them. Germline values: CDR1 ENHRY, CDR2 SYGVKD. This CDR3 spans 13 amino acids.

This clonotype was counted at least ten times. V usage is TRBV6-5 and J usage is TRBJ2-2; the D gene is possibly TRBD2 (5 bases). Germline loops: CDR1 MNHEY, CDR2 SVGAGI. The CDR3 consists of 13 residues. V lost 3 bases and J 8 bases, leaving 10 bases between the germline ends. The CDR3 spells CASSYSGLGELFF. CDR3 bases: TGTGCCAGCAGTTATTCGGGGTTAGGGGAGCTGTTTTTT.

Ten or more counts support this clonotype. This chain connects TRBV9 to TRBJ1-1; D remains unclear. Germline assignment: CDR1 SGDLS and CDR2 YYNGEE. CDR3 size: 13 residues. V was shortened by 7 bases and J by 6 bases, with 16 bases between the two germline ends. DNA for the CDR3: TGTGCCAGCGGCGGGCACAAGGGCCCTGAAGCTTTCTTT. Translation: CASGGHKGPEAFF.

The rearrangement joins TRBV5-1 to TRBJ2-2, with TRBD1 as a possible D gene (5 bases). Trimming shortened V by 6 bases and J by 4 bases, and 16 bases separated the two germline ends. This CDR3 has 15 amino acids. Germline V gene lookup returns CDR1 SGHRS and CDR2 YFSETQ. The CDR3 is CASKGNGRSTGELFF. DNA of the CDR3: TGCGCCAGCAAGGGGAACGGAAGGAGCACCGGGGAGCTGTTTTTT.

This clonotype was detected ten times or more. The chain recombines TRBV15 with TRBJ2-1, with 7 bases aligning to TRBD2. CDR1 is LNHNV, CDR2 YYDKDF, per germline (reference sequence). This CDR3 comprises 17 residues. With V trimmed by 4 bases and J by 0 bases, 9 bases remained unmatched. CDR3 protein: CATSTPTGGPSYNEQFF. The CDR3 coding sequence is TGTGCCACCAGCACCCCTACGGGGGGTCCCTCCTACAATGAGCAGTTCTTC.

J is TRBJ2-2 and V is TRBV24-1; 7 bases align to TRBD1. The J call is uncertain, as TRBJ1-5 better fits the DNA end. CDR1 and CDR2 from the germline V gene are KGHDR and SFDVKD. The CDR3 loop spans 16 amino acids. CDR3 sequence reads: CATSDSRTGVNQPQHF. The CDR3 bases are TGTGCCACCAGTGATTCACGTACAGGGGTCAATCAGCCCCAGCATTTT.

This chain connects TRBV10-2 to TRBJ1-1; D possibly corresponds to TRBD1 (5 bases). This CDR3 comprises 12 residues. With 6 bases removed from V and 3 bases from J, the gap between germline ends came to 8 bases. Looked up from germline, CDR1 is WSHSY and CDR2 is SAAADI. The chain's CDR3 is CASRRGDTEAFF. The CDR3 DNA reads TGCGCCAGCAGAAGGGGTGACACTGAAGCTTTCTTT.

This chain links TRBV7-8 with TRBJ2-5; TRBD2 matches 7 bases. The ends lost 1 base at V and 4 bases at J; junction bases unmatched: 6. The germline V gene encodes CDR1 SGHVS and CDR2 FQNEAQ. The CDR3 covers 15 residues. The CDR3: CASSLGRVAGETQYF. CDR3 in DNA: TGTGCCAGCAGCTTAGGCCGGGTAGCGGGAGAGACCCAGTACTTC. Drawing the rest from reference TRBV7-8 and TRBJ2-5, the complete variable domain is GAGVSQSPRYKVAKRGQDVALRCDPISGHVSLFWYQQALGQGPEFLTYFQNEAQLDKSGLPSDRFFAERPEGSVSTLKIQRTQQEDSAVYLCASSLGRVAGETQYFGPGTRLLVL.

DNA for the CDR3: TGCGCCAGCAGCCAAGCAGACATGGTGACCTACAATGAGCAGTTCTTC. This codes for CASSQADMVTYNEQFF. The chain is built from TRBV4-1 and TRBJ2-1, with unresolved D. V was cut by 1 base and J by 2 bases, with 12 bases left in between. The CDR3 totals 16 residues. From germline, CDR1 is MGHRA and CDR2 YSYEKL.

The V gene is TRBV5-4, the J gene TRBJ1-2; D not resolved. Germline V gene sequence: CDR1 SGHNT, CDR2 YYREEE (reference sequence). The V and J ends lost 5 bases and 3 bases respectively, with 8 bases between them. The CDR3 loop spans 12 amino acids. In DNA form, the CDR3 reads TGTGCCAGCAGATCCTGGGACTATGGCTACACCTTC. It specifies CASRSWDYGYTF.

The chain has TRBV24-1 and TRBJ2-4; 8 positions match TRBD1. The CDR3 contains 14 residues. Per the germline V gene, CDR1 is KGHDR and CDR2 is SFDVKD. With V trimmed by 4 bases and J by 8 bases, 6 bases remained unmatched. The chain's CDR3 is CATSETGGNHIQYF. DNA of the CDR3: TGTGCCACCAGTGAAACAGGGGGTAATCACATTCAGTACTTC.